A single sample is the source of the 20 T cell receptor beta chains below, sequenced in a study of T-cell memory formation after mild COVID-19. TCRdb reprocessed the 5' RACE reads via MiXCR and lists one record per CDR3 protein. The repertoire holds 300,000 or so distinct CDR3 sequences, with around 15% as singletons. The material sequenced was PBMCs or a T cell subset sorted from them (not recorded which). Every receptor here comes from a man younger than 30 who had mild COVID-19 (a few samples of this study predate the infection). Cell type and time point are not known.

This chain links TRBV6-4 with TRBJ1-1; possibly TRBD1 for D (5 bases). The CDR3 is 13 amino acids. Deletions cut 8 bases from V and 3 bases from J, with 13 bases between. Germline CDR1 is MRHNA and CDR2 is SNTAGT. The CDR3 reads CASRGRGDTEAFF. DNA for the CDR3: TGTGCCAGCCGAGGACGGGGCGACACTGAAGCTTTCTTT.

This clonotype was observed many times. The rearrangement uses TRBV6-2 or TRBV6-3 and TRBJ1-5; possibly TRBD1 for D (6 bases). V was clipped by 4 bases and J by 4 bases, with 8 bases between them. CDR1 is MNHEY, CDR2 SVGEGT, per germline. The CDR3 is 13 residues long. The CDR3 DNA is TGTGCCAGCAGTTTTCAGGGGAATCAGCCCCAGCATTTT. Amino acid sequence: CASSFQGNQPQHF.

The J gene is TRBJ2-1, the V gene TRBV6-1; weak D call: TRBD2 (6 bases). V was shortened by 5 bases and J by 7 bases, with 15 bases between the two germline ends. CDR3 length: 14 residues. Germline CDR1 reads MNHNS; CDR2 reads SASEGT. The CDR3 reads CASSSGGDLNEQFF. CDR3 nucleotide sequence: TGTGCCAGCAGTAGCGGAGGGGATTTGAATGAGCAGTTCTTC.

The genes are TRBV18 and TRBJ1-3; 12 nucleotides align to TRBD1. From germline, CDR1 is KGHSH and CDR2 LQKENI. Unmatched junction bases numbered 7, after V lost 2 bases and J lost 2 bases. CDR3 length: 18 amino acids. For the CDR3, the DNA is TGTGCCAGCTCACCAAGGGGACAGGGGGCGAAGACTGGAAACACCATATATTTT. It encodes CASSPRGQGAKTGNTIYF.

The chain carries TRBV20-1 and TRBJ2-6, with D possibly being TRBD1 (6 bases). This CDR3 comprises 14 residues. CDR1 and CDR2 from the germline V gene are DFQATT and SNEGSKA (reference sequence). Deletions cut 6 bases from V and 0 bases from J, with 9 bases between. The CDR3 protein is CSATRGSGANVLTF. The CDR3 DNA reads as TGCAGTGCAACCAGGGGCTCTGGGGCCAACGTCCTGACTTTC.

This clonotype was observed a handful of times. This chain links TRBV20-1 with TRBJ2-2, with a weak D call TRBD1 (6 bases). This CDR3 spans 12 amino acids. The V gene lost 6 bases and the J gene lost 7 bases, with 12 bases spanning the gap. Per germline, CDR1 DFQATT and CDR2 SNEGSKA (reference sequence). Here the CDR3 DNA reads TGCAGTGCCACACAGGGAGTCGGGGAGCTGTTTTTT. Protein sequence: CSATQGVGELFF.

The chain joins TRBV4-2 to TRBJ2-3, with TRBD2 identical over 13 bases. This CDR3 has 17 amino acids. Germline assignment: CDR1 LGHNA and CDR2 YNFKEQ. The ends lost 4 bases at V and 1 base at J; junction bases unmatched: 5. In DNA, the CDR3 is TGTGCCAGCAGCCCACTAGCGGGGGGGGGTGGCACAGATACGCAGTATTTT. Its protein product is CASSPLAGGGGTDTQYF.

This clonotype was seen more than once but under ten times. The rearrangement links TRBV20-1 to TRBJ2-1; D might be TRBD2 (5 bases). Germline CDR1 DFQATT, CDR2 SNEGSKA (reference sequence). The CDR3 runs to 12 residues. Trimming removed 1 base at V and 10 bases at J, with 11 bases between. The DNA of the CDR3 is TGCAGTGCTAGAGTGGGAGACACAGAGCAGTTCTTC. Translation gives CSARVGDTEQFF.

By sample fraction, this clonotype is medium-sized. The chain employs TRBV12-3 or TRBV12-4 and TRBJ2-3; D is perhaps TRBD2 (6 bases). This CDR3 is 14 amino acids long. Trimming removed 8 bases at V and 4 bases at J, with 16 bases between. The CDR3 DNA reads as TGTGCCAGCGAGTTATACGCGGGGTCAGATACGCAGTATTTT. Protein: CASELYAGSDTQYF.

The table lists this clonotype with a few counts. The V call is TRBV6-2 or TRBV6-3, the J call TRBJ2-7; D gene uncertain. V lost 8 bases and J lost 4, with 6 bases in between. This CDR3 comprises 10 residues. In germline, CDR1 is MNHEY, CDR2 SVGEGT. This CDR3 is CASGRYEQYF. The DNA for the CDR3 is TGTGCCAGCGGACGGTACGAGCAGTACTTC.

This chain uses TRBV28 with TRBJ2-7; 7 nucleotides match TRBD1. V shed 6 bases and J 4 bases; nucleotides not matched to a gene: 6. The germline gives CDR1 MDHEN, CDR2 SYDVKM. The CDR3 covers 13 residues. CDR3 DNA: TGTGCCAGCAGCATCCAGGGACAGTACGAGCAGTACTTC. Translated, it gives CASSIQGQYEQYF.

This rearrangement joins TRBV12-3 or TRBV12-4 to TRBJ2-5; D is unclear. CDR3 length: 13 residues. V was cut by 0 bases and J by 4 bases, with 6 bases left in between. In DNA, the CDR3 is TGTGCCAGCAGTTTAGCCTATAGAGAGACCCAGTACTTC. Translation gives CASSLAYRETQYF.

This chain links TRBV9 with TRBJ2-2; D is uncertain. This CDR3 contains 14 residues. Germline V CDR1 and CDR2: SGDLS, YYNGEE. V lost 1 base, J lost 8 bases, and 12 bases lay in between. The CDR3 here is CASSVIYGVGELFF. The CDR3 bases are TGTGCCAGCAGCGTAATCTACGGCGTGGGGGAGCTGTTTTTT.

The rearrangement joins TRBV6-5 to TRBJ2-5, with TRBD1 matching over 9 bases. V trimming: 2 bases; J trimming: 1 base; junction bases outside the gene matches: 8. The CDR3 has 17 residues. CDR1 and CDR2 from the germline V gene are MNHEY and SVGAGI. The CDR3 is CASSYRAETGGQETQYF. CDR3 coding DNA: TGTGCCAGCAGTTACAGGGCCGAGACAGGGGGCCAAGAGACCCAGTACTTC.

This clonotype has just a few counts. This sequence joins TRBV24-1 and TRBJ2-5; the match to TRBD1 covers 7 bases. Germline V gives CDR1 KGHDR, CDR2 SFDVKD. V trimming: 3 bases; J trimming: 5 bases; junction bases outside the gene matches: 5. The CDR3 consists of 14 residues. CDR3 amino acids: CATSDATGFETQYF. CDR3 coding DNA: TGTGCCACCAGTGATGCGACAGGGTTTGAGACCCAGTACTTC.

This clonotype was detected a few times. This chain connects TRBV12-3 or TRBV12-4 to TRBJ1-1; no clear D. This CDR3 has 13 amino acids. Trimming removed 3 bases at V and 1 base at J, with 6 bases between. CDR3 in DNA: TGTGCCAGCAGTTTGGTCACGAACACTGAAGCTTTCTTT. Encoded protein: CASSLVTNTEAFF.

The chain recombines TRBV6-6 with TRBJ2-4, with TRBD1 matching over 7 bases. The CDR3 is made up of 12 amino acids. CDR1 is MNHNY, CDR2 SVGAGI, per germline (reference sequence). Losses at the gene ends were 6 bases for V and 10 bases for J; bases not matched to a gene: 6. The DNA for the CDR3 is TGTGCCAGCAGATCCGGGACAGATATTCAGTACTTC. As protein: CASRSGTDIQYF.

This clonotype turned up a few times. This rearrangement joins TRBV5-1 to TRBJ1-3; possibly TRBD1 for D (6 bases). V was cut by 4 bases and J by 2 bases, with 10 bases left in between. Germline lookup yields CDR1 SGHRS and CDR2 YFSETQ. This CDR3 spans 14 amino acids. CDR3 in DNA: TGCGCCAGCAGCCCAACAGGGACTGGAAACACCATATATTTT. Its protein is CASSPTGTGNTIYF. Combining the CDR3 with reference TRBV5-1 and TRBJ1-3 gives the whole variable domain KAGVTQTPRYLIKTRGQQVTLSCSPISGHRSVSWYQQTPGQGLQFLFEYFSETQRNKGNFPGRFSGRQFSNSRSEMNVSTLELGDSALYLCASSPTGTGNTIYFGEGSWLTVV.

This clonotype was counted only a few times. This chain joins TRBV4-3 and TRBJ1-1, with D possibly being TRBD1 (5 bases). This CDR3 has 14 residues. Trimming removed 0 bases from V and 4 bases from J, with 9 bases in between. The germline V gene encodes CDR1 LGHNA and CDR2 YSLEER. CDR3 amino acids: CASSQDGGATEAFF. As DNA, the CDR3 is TGCGCCAGCAGCCAAGATGGCGGGGCCACTGAAGCTTTCTTT.

This clonotype was counted a few times. The DNA for the CDR3 is TGTGCCAGCAGTTACTCCCGGGACAGGGGGCTGGTTGATGGCTACACCTTC. It yields the protein CASSYSRDRGLVDGYTF. The chain is built from TRBV6-2 or TRBV6-3 and TRBJ1-2; 12 nucleotides agree with TRBD1. This CDR3 region has 17 residues. The V and J ends lost 0 bases and 6 bases, in that order; junction bases with no gene match: 8. Germline CDR1 MNHEY, CDR2 SVGEGT.